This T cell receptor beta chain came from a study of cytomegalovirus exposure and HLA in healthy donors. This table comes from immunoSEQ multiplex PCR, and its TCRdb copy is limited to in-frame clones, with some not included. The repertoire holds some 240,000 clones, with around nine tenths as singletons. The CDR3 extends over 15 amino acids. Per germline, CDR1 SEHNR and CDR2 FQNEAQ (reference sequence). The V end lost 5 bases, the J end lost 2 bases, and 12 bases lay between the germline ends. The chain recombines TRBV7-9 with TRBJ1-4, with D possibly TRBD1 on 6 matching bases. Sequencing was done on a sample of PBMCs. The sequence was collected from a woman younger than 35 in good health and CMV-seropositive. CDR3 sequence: CASSPYRDTNEKLFF. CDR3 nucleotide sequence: TGTGCCAGCAGCCCGTACAGGGATACTAATGAAAAACTGTTTTTT.